This T cell receptor beta chain was observed in a study of T cells in Graves' hyperthyroidism and ophthalmopathy. This clonotype was detected many times. Regions amplified from RNA transcripts were the TCR beta CDR3 regions. A first-round RT-PCR of the TCR CDR3 used the HTBI primer set. From the multiplex PCR reads, TCRdb called clonotypes with MiXCR, one entry per CDR3 protein. The table records approximately 330,000 distinct CDR3 sequences, roughly an eighth of them present only once. Extraction of PBMCs used approximately 10 ml of fresh peripheral blood. CDR3 size: 15 residues. Germline V gives CDR1 SGDLS, CDR2 YYNGEE. V was shortened by 4 bases and J by 3 bases, with 17 bases between the two germline ends.

The chain has TRBV9 and TRBJ2-7; a weak D match, TRBD1 (5 bases). The sample comprised blood. This receptor was identified in a woman in her 40s with Graves' ophthalmopathy. CDR3 DNA sequence: TGTGCCAGCAGCCTGGGGCAGGCGAACGTCTACGAGCAGTACTTC. Its protein product is CASSLGQANVYEQYF. The entire variable domain, with the rest obtained from reference TRBV9 and TRBJ2-7, is as follows: DSGVTQTPKHLITATGQRVTLRCSPRSGDLSVYWYQQSLDQGLQFLIQYYNGEERAKGNILERFSAQQFPDLHSELNLSSLELGDSALYFCASSLGQANVYEQYFGPGTRLTVT.